The 20 T cell receptor beta chains below come from one sample, sequenced in a study of regulatory T cells in long-lasting Graves disease. Time point indicated: newly diagnosed GD, antithyroid drugs for less than 3 months. There was RNA extracted from PBMCs, and the TCR library was made from it. Investigators prepared the TCR beta libraries by applying iRepertoire HTBI primers and Arm-PCR of CDR3 regions. MiXCR, run by TCRdb on the multiplex PCR reads, gives a single entry per CDR3 protein. The profile shows about 540,000 distinct CDR3 sequences, roughly 13% of them singletons. The same sample was also used in a study of T cells in Graves' hyperthyroidism and ophthalmopathy.

This specimen consisted of peripheral blood mononuclear cells (PBMCs), obtained at new diagnosis, from a patient treated with antithyroid drugs. These receptors were collected from a man aged 25 to 40 with Graves disease.

This clonotype was seen repeatedly, ten times or more. The CDR3 here is CASSLILAGEGTDTQYF. CDR3 bases: TGTGCCAGCAGTTTAATTTTAGCGGGAGAGGGTACAGATACGCAGTATTTT. The chain combines TRBV28 with TRBJ2-3; 9 bases align to TRBD2. V lost 2 bases, J lost 3 bases, and 9 bases stayed unmatched. CDR1 and CDR2 (germline): MDHEN, SYDVKM. The CDR3 runs to 17 residues.

As to this clonotype: At one end the junction does not follow the germline gene, possibly because of a read error. The CDR3 nucleotides are TGTGCCAGCAGCCCTTGGGCCGAGATTGGTAACTATGGCCACACCTTC. It translates to CASSPWAEIGNYGHTF. The chain carries TRBV9 and TRBJ1-2; D unresolved. Germline loops: CDR1 SGDLS, CDR2 YYNGEE. This CDR3 region has 16 residues.

In its sample, this clonotype was seen a few times. The V and J genes are TRBV6-4 and TRBJ2-1, with TRBD2 identical over 10 bases. The CDR3 has 15 amino acids. Germline V gene lookup returns CDR1 MRHNA and CDR2 SNTAGT. Germline trimming cut 4 bases from V and 9 bases from J; bases unmatched to any gene: 9. The CDR3 spells CASSAGLAGVFEQFF. CDR3 in DNA: TGTGCCAGCAGTGCGGGGCTAGCGGGAGTGTTTGAGCAGTTCTTC.

This clonotype has at least ten counts. This chain connects TRBV3-1 to TRBJ2-7; D is possibly TRBD2 (5 bases). The germline CDR1 and CDR2 sequences are LGHDT and YNNKEL (reference sequence). The CDR3 loop spans 13 amino acids. Trimming removed 4 bases at V and 6 bases at J, with 13 bases between. The CDR3 spells CASSPFEGGEQYF. CDR3 nucleotide sequence: TGTGCCAGCAGCCCTTTTGAGGGTGGCGAGCAGTACTTC.

This clonotype was detected many times. CDR3 in DNA: TGCGCCAGCAGATCCACGGGACAGGGACACAATGAGCAGTTCTTC. The encoded protein is CASRSTGQGHNEQFF. This sequence joins TRBV5-1 and TRBJ2-1, with TRBD1 identical over 9 bases. V was pared by 5 bases and J by 5 bases, with 8 bases of the junction left unmatched. CDR1 and CDR2 (germline): SGHRS, YFSETQ. The CDR3 extends over 15 amino acids.

V usage is TRBV29-1 and J usage is TRBJ2-3; D is possibly TRBD1 or TRBD2 (5 bases each). V lost 0 bases to trimming and J lost 5 bases, with 15 bases between them. Germline assignment: CDR1 SQVTM and CDR2 ANQGSEA. The CDR3 loop spans 15 amino acids. The CDR3 nucleotides are TGCAGCGTTGAAGATCGGGCCTCGAGGGGAGATACGCAGTATTTT. It codes for CSVEDRASRGDTQYF.

This clonotype was found many times. The chain couples TRBV20-1 to TRBJ2-3, with D possibly being TRBD2 (6 bases). Trimming took 5 bases from V and 1 from J, leaving 7 bases between them. CDR3 length: 12 amino acids. Germline V CDR1 and CDR2: DFQATT, SNEGSKA (reference sequence). Here the CDR3 reads CSASGGTDTQYF. Written as DNA, the CDR3 is TGCAGTGCTTCGGGAGGCACAGATACGCAGTATTTT.

The chain couples TRBV30 to TRBJ2-7; TRBD1 aligns across 7 bases. This CDR3 spans 15 amino acids. The germline V gene has CDR1 GTSNPN and CDR2 SVGIG (reference sequence). V was clipped by 3 bases and J by 0 bases; unmatched bases: 8. CDR3 DNA sequence: TGTGCCTGGAGCATCGGGGCAGGGGGCTCCTACGAGCAGTACTTC. Protein sequence: CAWSIGAGGSYEQYF.

This clonotype showed up many times. V usage is TRBV20-1 and J usage is TRBJ2-3; D uncertain. Trimming removed 4 bases at V and 5 bases at J, with 7 bases between. CDR3 length: 11 residues. The V gene's germline CDR1 is DFQATT and CDR2 SNEGSKA (reference sequence). The chain's CDR3 is CSAILVDTQYF. As DNA, the CDR3 is TGCAGTGCTATCCTTGTAGATACGCAGTATTTT.

In regard to this clonotype: Being one base from a much bigger clone, this may be a read error. The chain carries TRBV2 and TRBJ2-5; D is unresolved. This CDR3 spans 11 amino acids. Germline V gives CDR1 SNHLY, CDR2 FYNNEI. Trimming left V 9 bases short and J 11 bases short, with 16 bases between. The CDR3 coding sequence is TGTGCCAGTACTCCTATGAATGAGCAGTACTTC. Translation: CASTPMNEQYF.

This clonotype was counted between two and nine times. The chain has TRBV5-1 and TRBJ2-7; possibly TRBD1 or TRBD2 for D (7 bases each). V gave up 4 bases and J gave up 3 bases, with 20 bases separating them. The CDR3 is 16 amino acids. Looked up from germline, CDR1 is SGHRS and CDR2 is YFSETQ. This CDR3 reads CASSAAQGGGGYEQYF. CDR3 DNA: TGCGCCAGCAGCGCGGCCCAGGGGGGAGGGGGCTACGAGCAGTACTTC.

Ten or more counts support this clonotype. The gene calls are TRBV11-2 and TRBJ2-1; 7 positions match TRBD2. The CDR3 totals 19 residues. CDR1 and CDR2 (germline): SGHAT, FQNNGV. V dropped 4 bases and J dropped 0; count of bases not matched to a gene: 15. CDR3 residues: CASSYRHLTSVLSYNEQFF. The CDR3 DNA reads as TGTGCCAGCAGCTATCGCCACCTAACTAGCGTCCTCTCCTACAATGAGCAGTTCTTC.

This chain connects TRBV20-1 to TRBJ2-1, with TRBD2 as a possible D gene (7 bases). Germline V CDR1 and CDR2: DFQATT, SNEGSKA (reference sequence). Trimming removed 0 bases from V and 5 bases from J, with 17 bases in between. The CDR3 spans 16 residues. The CDR3 DNA sequence: TGCAGTGCTAGAGAGGGGGGGGGCGGGAGAGACAATGAGCAGTTCTTC. Its translation: CSAREGGGGRDNEQFF.

This clonotype has more than one count but fewer than ten. The V gene is TRBV18, the J gene TRBJ2-1; D possibly matches TRBD1 or TRBD2 (6 bases each). V was trimmed by 6 bases and J by 4 bases, leaving 13 bases between them. Per germline, CDR1 KGHSH and CDR2 LQKENI. The CDR3 has 14 residues. As DNA, the CDR3 is TGTGCCAGCTCTTCGGGGGCCGGATACAATGAGCAGTTCTTC. It codes for CASSSGAGYNEQFF.

This clonotype was seen a few times. The chain combines TRBV5-1 with TRBJ2-5; TRBD2 matches 8 bases. CDR3 length equals 15 residues. V shed 1 base and J 6 bases; nucleotides not matched to a gene: 8. Germline CDR1 and CDR2: SGHRS and YFSETQ. The CDR3 loop reads CASSLPGGLGKTQYF. The CDR3 region has the DNA TGCGCCAGCAGCTTGCCGGGGGGGCTGGGAAAGACCCAGTACTTC.

This clonotype appeared many times. V gene TRBV7-2 combines with J gene TRBJ2-3; D gene unclear. The CDR3 is made up of 15 amino acids. The ends were cut back, 1 base at V and 2 bases at J, with 10 bases in the middle. Germline V lookup: CDR1 SGHTA, CDR2 FQGNSA. This chain's CDR3 is CASSLDPQSTDTQYF. In DNA, the CDR3 is TGTGCCAGCAGCTTAGATCCTCAATCCACAGATACGCAGTATTTT.

The V call is TRBV5-8, the J call TRBJ1-1, with TRBD1 identical over 7 bases. This CDR3 has 17 amino acids. The trim removed 1 base at V and 1 base at J, leaving 10 bases unmatched. Germline V gene lookup returns CDR1 SGHTS and CDR2 YDEGEE. CDR3 amino acids: CASSLLIRDRKNTEAFF. CDR3 nucleotides: TGTGCCAGCAGCTTGCTTATCCGGGACAGAAAGAACACTGAAGCTTTCTTT.

This clonotype was observed at least ten times. The chain uses TRBV20-1 and TRBJ1-3; TRBD1 aligns across 7 bases. The germline V gene encodes CDR1 DFQATT and CDR2 SNEGSKA (reference sequence). The ends lost 6 bases at V and 3 bases at J; junction bases unmatched: 5. The CDR3 sequence is 13 residues long. CDR3 region: CSARQGVGNTIYF. In DNA, the CDR3 is TGCAGTGCAAGACAGGGTGTTGGAAACACCATATATTTT.

The table lists this clonotype with many counts. The gene calls are TRBV7-9 and TRBJ1-2; D not certain. CDR3 length: 14 amino acids. Germline V gives CDR1 SEHNR, CDR2 FQNEAQ (reference sequence). Trimming shortened V by 1 base and J by 7 bases, and 13 bases separated the two germline ends. The CDR3: CASSLVGGARGYTF. The CDR3, as DNA: TGTGCCAGCAGCTTAGTCGGCGGCGCCCGTGGCTACACCTTC.

This clonotype was seen repeatedly, ten times or more. The rearrangement joins TRBV11-1 to TRBJ2-1; TRBD2 is a possible D gene (5 bases). The length of the CDR3 is 18 residues. Germline values: CDR1 SGHAT, CDR2 FQDESV (reference sequence). Trimming cost V 0 bases and J 5 bases, with 20 bases left between them. CDR3 DNA: TGTGCCAGCAGCTTAGCACCCCTTAGTGGGTGGCGGGACAATGAGCAGTTCTTC. This gives the protein CASSLAPLSGWRDNEQFF.